The 15 T cell receptor beta chains presented below share a single source sample, sequenced in a study of shared clonotypes between healthy human individuals. Some clones are missing from TCRdb's copy, which holds only in-frame ones; the method was immunoSEQ multiplex PCR. The sample contains 640,000 or so clones, about three quarters of which appear only once. What was sequenced was memory CD4+ T cells sorted from blood. Sample subset: CD45RA-negative fraction. The receptors were gathered from a woman aged 25 to 45 in good health.

In its sample, this clone was seen many times. This sequence joins TRBV9 and TRBJ1-3; 8 bases are shared with TRBD1. The CDR3 covers 14 residues. J was trimmed by 4 bases and V by 4 bases; bases with no gene match: 4. In germline, CDR1 is SGDLS, CDR2 YYNGEE. The CDR3 is CASSRTGFGNTIYF. As DNA, the CDR3 is TGTGCCAGCAGCCGGACAGGGTTCGGAAACACCATATATTTT. Combining the CDR3 with reference TRBV9 and TRBJ1-3 gives the whole variable domain DSGVTQTPKHLITATGQRVTLRCSPRSGDLSVYWYQQSLDQGLQFLIQYYNGEERAKGNILERFSAQQFPDLHSELNLSSLELGDSALYFCASSRTGFGNTIYFGEGSWLTVV.

The chain joins TRBV6-1 to TRBJ1-4; D perhaps matches TRBD1 (5 bases). Per germline, CDR1 MNHNS and CDR2 SASEGT. The ends were cut back, 4 bases at V and 8 bases at J, with 17 bases in the middle. The CDR3 runs to 15 residues. CDR3 in DNA: TGTGCCAGCAGTGCTTACCGGGCCCAGGGCGAAAAACTGTTTTTT. Protein sequence: CASSAYRAQGEKLFF.

The J gene is TRBJ1-1, the V gene TRBV2; no firm D call. Germline CDR1 SNHLY, CDR2 FYNNEI. V was clipped by 4 bases and J by 6 bases, with 9 bases between them. The CDR3 length is 12 residues. The CDR3 bases are TGTGCCAGCAGTGTTGAGGGTCCTGAAGCTTTCTTT. Amino acid sequence: CASSVEGPEAFF.

This chain links TRBV5-1 with TRBJ2-3, with 7 bases aligning to TRBD2. With V trimmed by 0 bases and J by 4 bases, 14 bases remained unmatched. This CDR3 has 18 residues. Germline CDR1 SGHRS, CDR2 YFSETQ. CDR3 sequence (DNA): TGCGCCAGCAGCTTGGCCGGTGGGGCGGGAGTGCGAGCAGATACGCAGTATTTT. Protein: CASSLAGGAGVRADTQYF.

The V call is TRBV28, the J call TRBJ2-7; D is undetermined. The CDR3 has 15 amino acids. V gave up 6 bases and J gave up 1 base, with 16 bases separating them. Germline lookup yields CDR1 MDHEN and CDR2 SYDVKM. CDR3 region: CASRLDLRQSYEQYF. The DNA for the CDR3 is TGTGCCAGCAGACTGGACCTTCGTCAATCCTACGAGCAGTACTTC.

The chain recombines TRBV6-5 with TRBJ2-4; a possible D gene is TRBD1 (6 bases). This CDR3 region has 12 residues. Between the trimmed V and J ends, which lost 10 bases and 3 bases, there was a span of 10 bases. Germline V gene sequence: CDR1 MNHEY, CDR2 SVGAGI. The CDR3 is CATLDSKNIQYF. CDR3 nucleotide sequence: TGTGCCACCTTGGACAGCAAAAACATTCAGTACTTC.

This chain uses TRBV14 with TRBJ2-5; D possibly corresponds to TRBD1 (5 bases). The CDR3 spans 13 residues. CDR1 is SGHDN, CDR2 FVKESK, per germline. V lost 4 bases and J lost 5, with 11 bases in between. CDR3 nucleotide sequence: TGTGCCAGCAGCCGATTGGGGCCCGAGACCCAGTACTTC. Amino acids: CASSRLGPETQYF.

The rearrangement links TRBV18 to TRBJ1-4; no clear D. Trimming cost V 0 bases and J 6 bases, with 11 bases left between them. This CDR3 comprises 15 residues. Germline V lookup: CDR1 KGHSH, CDR2 LQKENI. The CDR3: CASSPPKGIDEKLFF. The CDR3 region has the DNA TGTGCCAGCTCACCACCGAAAGGGATCGATGAAAAACTGTTTTTT.

The chain carries TRBV5-1 and TRBJ2-1; D may be TRBD1 or TRBD2 (5 bases each). Germline CDR1 SGHRS, CDR2 YFSETQ. The CDR3 contains 16 residues. Trimming cost V 4 bases and J 0 bases, with 14 bases left between them. The CDR3 DNA follows: TGCGCCAGCAGCCCCCGACAGCGGAACTCCTACAATGAGCAGTTCTTC. Translation: CASSPRQRNSYNEQFF.

The chain employs TRBV25-1 and TRBJ2-3; TRBD2 is a possible D gene (5 bases). Germline V gene data show CDR1 as MGHDK and CDR2 as SYGVNS. CDR3 length equals 14 residues. V lost 3 bases and J 2 bases, leaving 9 bases between the germline ends. CDR3 residues: CASSDLALTDTQYF. The DNA of the CDR3 is TGTGCCAGCAGTGACCTAGCCCTCACAGATACGCAGTATTTT.

The chain couples TRBV10-2 to TRBJ2-7, with 10 bases fitting TRBD2. The CDR3 is made up of 16 amino acids. After removal of 4 bases from V and 7 bases from J, the junction contained 13 bases not matched to a gene. Germline CDR1 is WSHSY and CDR2 is SAAADI. CDR3 protein: CASSVVGSGGSSEQYF. CDR3 nucleotide sequence: TGCGCCAGCAGTGTGGTGGGTAGCGGGGGGTCTTCAGAGCAGTACTTC.

J is TRBJ1-4 and V is TRBV28, with TRBD1 matching over 12 bases. V gave up 3 bases and J gave up 7 bases; unmatched junction bases: 9. The CDR3 has 17 amino acids. Germline CDR1 is MDHEN and CDR2 is SYDVKM. CDR3 DNA sequence: TGTGCCAGCAGTTTCCGGGACAGGGGGCGCGGAGGTGAAAAACTGTTTTTT. Amino acid sequence: CASSFRDRGRGGEKLFF.

This clone was picked up one time. V usage is TRBV2 and J usage is TRBJ2-7; D not resolved. The V end was cut by 3 bases, the J end by 0 bases, with 12 bases between. This CDR3 region has 15 residues. Germline V gives CDR1 SNHLY, CDR2 FYNNEI. In nucleotides, the CDR3 is TGTGCCAGCAGTGACGTCGGGCACTTCTCCTACGAGCAGTACTTC. Its translation: CASSDVGHFSYEQYF.

The V gene is TRBV11-2, the J gene TRBJ1-1, with 9 bases that match TRBD1. The CDR3 has 14 amino acids. Germline loops: CDR1 SGHAT, CDR2 FQNNGV. V trimming: 5 bases; J trimming: 5 bases; junction bases outside the gene matches: 6. Written as DNA, the CDR3 is TGTGCCAGCAGCCCCGGGACAGGGAAGACTGAAGCTTTCTTT. Amino acids: CASSPGTGKTEAFF.

This chain uses TRBV11-2 with TRBJ1-2; TRBD1 aligns across 8 bases. This CDR3 comprises 16 residues. The V and J ends lost 0 bases and 8 bases, in that order; junction bases with no gene match: 11. Germline V CDR1 and CDR2: SGHAT, FQNNGV. The DNA for the CDR3 is TGTGCCAGCAGCTTAGACAGGTCGCAGGGGGCGCGCGGCTACACCTTC. Translated: CASSLDRSQGARGYTF.